The sample holds many counts of the clone carrying this T cell receptor beta chain. The antigen is not known. The time point is: newly diagnosed GD, antithyroid drugs for less than 3 months. Construction of the TCR library relied on RNA isolated from PBMCs. It was by American Thyroid Association guidelines that Graves' disease was diagnosed. The data stem from a study of regulatory T cells in long-lasting Graves disease. Study findings and constraints: Persistent Graves' patients showed a TCR diversity that was lower than that of newly diagnosed ones.

Germline CDR1 MNHNS, CDR2 SASEGT. The length of the CDR3 is 15 residues. V was trimmed by 6 bases and J by 5 bases, leaving 19 bases between them. Library construction for TCR beta used iRepertoire HTBI primers and Arm-PCR of CDR3 regions. Using its own MiXCR run on the multiplex PCR reads, TCRdb lists one record per CDR3 protein. This sample has hundreds of thousands of distinct CDR3 sequences, with 15% to 20% found just once. These data were likewise used in another study, on T cells in Graves' hyperthyroidism and ophthalmopathy. This second report adds: The study used the HTBI primer set for a first-round RT-PCR of the TCR CDR3.

This receptor was taken from a man in his late teens or twenties with Graves disease. The input for sequencing was peripheral blood mononuclear cells (PBMCs), taken at new diagnosis, from a patient treated with antithyroid drugs. This chain links TRBV6-1 with TRBJ1-2, with a weak D call TRBD1 (5 bases). CDR3 region: CASSLDRRGHYGYTF. For the CDR3, the DNA is TGTGCCAGCAGCCTTGACCGAAGGGGCCATTATGGCTACACCTTC.